This TCR beta chain emerged from a study of vaccination effects on CD4 cells after COVID-19. Study background: Sampling occurred a median 72 days post second dose, range 14 to 241.

Sequencing in the ViraFEST assay came after antigen-specific CD4+ T cells had been expanded with viral peptide pools, which were used to stimulate PBMC. Once cultured for under 11 days, the cells underwent separation to obtain CD4+ T cells. Convalescent patients had PCR-confirmed SARS-CoV-2 infection between March and December 2020. Two doses of BNT162b2 or mRNA-1273 vaccine were administered to participants. Clones were sequenced by immunoSEQ multiplex PCR, and TCRdb holds only the in-frame ones, with some missing. The sample includes 12,000 to 15,000 clones, less than 85% of them seen just once. Germline V CDR1 and CDR2: KGHSH, LQKENI. CDR3 size: 14 residues. V lost 6 bases and J lost 4, with 13 bases in between. A word on this clone: Its cognate antigen is unknown.

This TCR was recovered from a human donor who had a prior SARS-CoV-2 infection. The chain recombines TRBV18 with TRBJ2-1; D unclear. The starting material was CD4+ T cells from PBMCs cultured with SARS-CoV-2 spike peptides, obtained after COVID-19 vaccination. The CDR3 here is CASSKSPEYNEQFF. DNA for the CDR3: TGTGCCAGCTCCAAGAGTCCGGAATACAATGAGCAGTTCTTC.